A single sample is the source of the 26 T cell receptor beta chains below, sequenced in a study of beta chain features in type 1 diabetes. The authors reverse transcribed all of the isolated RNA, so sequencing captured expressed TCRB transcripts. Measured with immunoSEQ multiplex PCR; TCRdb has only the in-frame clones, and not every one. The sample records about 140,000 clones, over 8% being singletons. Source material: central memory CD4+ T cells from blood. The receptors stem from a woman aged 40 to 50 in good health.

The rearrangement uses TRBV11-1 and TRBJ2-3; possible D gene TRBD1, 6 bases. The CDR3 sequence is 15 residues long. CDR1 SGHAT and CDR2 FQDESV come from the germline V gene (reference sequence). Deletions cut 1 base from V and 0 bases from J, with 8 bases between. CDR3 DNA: TGTGCCAGCAGCTTAGAGACAGGTAGCACAGATACGCAGTATTTT. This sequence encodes CASSLETGSTDTQYF.

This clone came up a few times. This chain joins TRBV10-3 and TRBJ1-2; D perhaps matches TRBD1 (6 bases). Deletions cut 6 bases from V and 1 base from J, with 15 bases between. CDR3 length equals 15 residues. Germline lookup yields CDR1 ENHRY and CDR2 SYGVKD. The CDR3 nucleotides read TGTGCCATCAGGGACAGCGTTCGACTTAACTATGGCTACACCTTC. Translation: CAIRDSVRLNYGYTF.

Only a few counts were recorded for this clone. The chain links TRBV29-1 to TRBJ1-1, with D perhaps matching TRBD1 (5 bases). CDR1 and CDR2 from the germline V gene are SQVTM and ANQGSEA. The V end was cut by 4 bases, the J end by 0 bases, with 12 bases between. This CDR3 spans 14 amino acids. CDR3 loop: CSVAAGNMNTEAFF. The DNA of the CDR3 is TGCAGCGTTGCGGCAGGGAACATGAACACTGAAGCTTTCTTT.

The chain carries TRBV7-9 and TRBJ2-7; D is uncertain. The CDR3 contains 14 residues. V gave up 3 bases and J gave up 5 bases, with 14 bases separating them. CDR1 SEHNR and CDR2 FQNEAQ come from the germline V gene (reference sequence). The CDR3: CASSFVGLRNEQYF. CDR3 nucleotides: TGTGCCAGCAGCTTTGTTGGTTTGAGAAACGAGCAGTACTTC.

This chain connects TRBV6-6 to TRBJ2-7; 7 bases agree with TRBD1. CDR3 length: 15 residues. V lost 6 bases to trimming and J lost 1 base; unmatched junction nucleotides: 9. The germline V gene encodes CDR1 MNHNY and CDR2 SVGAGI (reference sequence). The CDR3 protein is CASRGDSVRSYEQYF. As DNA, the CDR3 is TGTGCCAGCAGAGGGGACAGCGTAAGGTCCTACGAGCAGTACTTC.

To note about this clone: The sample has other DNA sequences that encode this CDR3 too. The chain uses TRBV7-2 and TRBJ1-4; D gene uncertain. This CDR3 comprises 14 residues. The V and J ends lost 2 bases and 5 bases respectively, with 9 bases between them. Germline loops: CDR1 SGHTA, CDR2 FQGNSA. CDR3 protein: CASSLSGVNEKLFF. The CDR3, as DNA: TGTGCCAGCAGCTTAAGCGGAGTAAATGAAAAACTGTTTTTT.

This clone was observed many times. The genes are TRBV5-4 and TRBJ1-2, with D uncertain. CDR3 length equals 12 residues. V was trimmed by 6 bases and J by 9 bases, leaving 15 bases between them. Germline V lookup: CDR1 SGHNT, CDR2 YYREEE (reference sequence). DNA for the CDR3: TGTGCCAGCACCACGTTGAGGGAGCGCTACACCTTC. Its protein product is CASTTLRERYTF.

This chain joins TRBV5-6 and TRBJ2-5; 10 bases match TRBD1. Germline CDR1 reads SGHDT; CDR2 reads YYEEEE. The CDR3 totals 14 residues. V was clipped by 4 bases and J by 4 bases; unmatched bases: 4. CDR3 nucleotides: TGTGCCAGCAGCGGGGGACAGGGGTCAGAGACCCAGTACTTC. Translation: CASSGGQGSETQYF.

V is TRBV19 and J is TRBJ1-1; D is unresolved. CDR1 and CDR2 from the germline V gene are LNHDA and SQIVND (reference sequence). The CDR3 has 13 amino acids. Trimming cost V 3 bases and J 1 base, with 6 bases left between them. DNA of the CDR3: TGTGCCAGTAGTATGATGAGGAACACTGAAGCTTTCTTT. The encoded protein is CASSMMRNTEAFF.

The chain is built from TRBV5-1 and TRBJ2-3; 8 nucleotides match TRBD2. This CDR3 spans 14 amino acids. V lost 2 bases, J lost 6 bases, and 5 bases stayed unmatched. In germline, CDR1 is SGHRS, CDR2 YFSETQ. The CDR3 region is CASSFSGGGDTQYF. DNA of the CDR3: TGCGCCAGCAGCTTCTCAGGCGGGGGGGATACGCAGTATTTT.

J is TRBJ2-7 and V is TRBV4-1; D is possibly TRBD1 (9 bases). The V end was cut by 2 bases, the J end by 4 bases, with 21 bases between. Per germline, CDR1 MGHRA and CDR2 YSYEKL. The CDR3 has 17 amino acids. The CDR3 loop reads CASSQSGGGTGFYEQYF. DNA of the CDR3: TGCGCCAGCAGCCAAAGCGGGGGAGGGACAGGGTTTTACGAGCAGTACTTC.

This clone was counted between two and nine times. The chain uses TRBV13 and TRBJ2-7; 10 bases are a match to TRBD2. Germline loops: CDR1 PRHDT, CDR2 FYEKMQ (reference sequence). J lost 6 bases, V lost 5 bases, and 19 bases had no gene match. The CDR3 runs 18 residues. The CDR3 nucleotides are TGTGCCAGCAGCCTAGATGTATCGGGGGTAGCGGGGGGAGCCGAGCAGTACTTC. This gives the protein CASSLDVSGVAGGAEQYF.

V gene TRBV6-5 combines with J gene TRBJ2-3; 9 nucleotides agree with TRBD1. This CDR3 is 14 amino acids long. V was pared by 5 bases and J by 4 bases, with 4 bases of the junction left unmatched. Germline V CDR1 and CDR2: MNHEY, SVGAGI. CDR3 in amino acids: CASSKRQGADTQYF. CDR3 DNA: TGTGCCAGCAGTAAACGACAGGGGGCAGATACGCAGTATTTT.

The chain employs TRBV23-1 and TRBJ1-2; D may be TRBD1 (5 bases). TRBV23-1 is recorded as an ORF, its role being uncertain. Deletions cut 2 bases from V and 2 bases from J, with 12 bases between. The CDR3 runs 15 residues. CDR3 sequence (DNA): TGCGCCAGCAGTCAAGCCGATCAGGGCAACTATGGCTACACCTTC. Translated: CASSQADQGNYGYTF.

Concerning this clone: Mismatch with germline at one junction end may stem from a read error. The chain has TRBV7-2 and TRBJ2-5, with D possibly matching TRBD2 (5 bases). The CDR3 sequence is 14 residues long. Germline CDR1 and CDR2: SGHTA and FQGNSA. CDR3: CASSSRASQEAQYF. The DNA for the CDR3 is TGTGCCAGCAGCTCAAGGGCTAGCCAAGAGGCCCAGTACTTC.

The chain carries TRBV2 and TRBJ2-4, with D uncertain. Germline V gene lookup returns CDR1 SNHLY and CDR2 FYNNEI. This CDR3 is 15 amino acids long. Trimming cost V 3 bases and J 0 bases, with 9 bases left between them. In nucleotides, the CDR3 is TGTGCCAGCAGTGATCAGAACCTAGCCAAAAACATTCAGTACTTC. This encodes CASSDQNLAKNIQYF. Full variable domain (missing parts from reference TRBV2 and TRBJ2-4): EPEVTQTPSHQVTQMGQEVILRCVPISNHLYFYWYRQILGQKVEFLVSFYNNEISEKSEIFDDQFSVERPDGSNFTLKIRSTKLEDSAMYFCASSDQNLAKNIQYFGAGTRLSVL.

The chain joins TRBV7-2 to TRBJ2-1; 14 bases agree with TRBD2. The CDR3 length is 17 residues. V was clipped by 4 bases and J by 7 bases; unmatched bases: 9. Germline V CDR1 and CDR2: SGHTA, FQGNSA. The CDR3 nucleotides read TGTGCCAGCAGCTCCACGCCGACTAGCGGGGGGGGGAATGAGCAGTTCTTC. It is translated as CASSSTPTSGGGNEQFF.

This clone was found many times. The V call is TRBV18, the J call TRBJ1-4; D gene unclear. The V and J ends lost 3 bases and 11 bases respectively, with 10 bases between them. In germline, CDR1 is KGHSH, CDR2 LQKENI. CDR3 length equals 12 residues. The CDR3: CASSPFTEKLFF. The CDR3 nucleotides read TGTGCCAGCTCACCGTTTACTGAGAAACTGTTTTTT.

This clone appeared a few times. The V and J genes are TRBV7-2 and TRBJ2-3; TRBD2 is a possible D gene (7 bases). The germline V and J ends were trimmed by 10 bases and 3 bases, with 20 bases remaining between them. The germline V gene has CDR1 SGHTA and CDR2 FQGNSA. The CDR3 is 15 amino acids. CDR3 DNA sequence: TGTGCCACCCACCCCGGCGGGGGCCGGACAGATACGCAGTATTTT. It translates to CATHPGGGRTDTQYF.

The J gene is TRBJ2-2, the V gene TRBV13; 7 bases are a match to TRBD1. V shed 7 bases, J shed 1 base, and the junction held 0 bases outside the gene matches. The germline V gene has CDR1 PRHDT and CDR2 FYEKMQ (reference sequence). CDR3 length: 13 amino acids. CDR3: CASNRGNTGELFF. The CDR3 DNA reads TGTGCCAGCAACAGGGGGAACACCGGGGAGCTGTTTTTT.

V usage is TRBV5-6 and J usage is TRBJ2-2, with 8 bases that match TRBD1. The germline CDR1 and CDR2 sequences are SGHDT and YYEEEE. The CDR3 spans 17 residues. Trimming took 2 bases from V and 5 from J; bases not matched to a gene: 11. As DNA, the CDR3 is TGTGCCAGCAGCTTTTCGTTCGACAGGGGATGGACCGGGGAGCTGTTTTTT. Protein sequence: CASSFSFDRGWTGELFF.

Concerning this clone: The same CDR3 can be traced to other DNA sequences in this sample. This chain's CDR3 is CASSPGDSLQETQYF. The CDR3, as DNA: TGTGCCAGCTCACCTGGGGACAGTTTACAAGAGACCCAGTACTTC. The gene calls are TRBV18 and TRBJ2-5, with 7 bases aligning to TRBD1. The CDR3 sequence is 15 residues long. The V gene end was trimmed by 3 bases and the J gene end by 2 bases; junction bases not matched to a gene: 6. The germline CDR1 and CDR2 sequences are KGHSH and LQKENI.

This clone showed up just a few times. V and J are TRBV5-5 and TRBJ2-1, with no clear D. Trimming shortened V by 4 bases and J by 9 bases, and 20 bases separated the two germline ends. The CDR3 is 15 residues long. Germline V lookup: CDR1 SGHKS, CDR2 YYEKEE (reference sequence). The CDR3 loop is CASSGGVRLHVEQFF. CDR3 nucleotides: TGTGCCAGCAGCGGCGGAGTGCGGCTACACGTTGAGCAGTTCTTC. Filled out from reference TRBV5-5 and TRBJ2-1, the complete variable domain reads DAGVTQSPTHLIKTRGQQVTLRCSPISGHKSVSWYQQVLGQGPQFIFQYYEKEERGRGNFPDRFSARQFPNYSSELNVNALLLGDSALYLCASSGGVRLHVEQFFGPGTRLTVL.

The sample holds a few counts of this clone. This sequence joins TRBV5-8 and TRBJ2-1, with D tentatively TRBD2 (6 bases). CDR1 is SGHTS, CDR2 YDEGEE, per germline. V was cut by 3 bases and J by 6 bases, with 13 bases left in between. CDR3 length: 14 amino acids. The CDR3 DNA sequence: TGTGCCAGCAGCTGGGGGACTTTCCTCAATGAGCAGTTCTTC. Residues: CASSWGTFLNEQFF.

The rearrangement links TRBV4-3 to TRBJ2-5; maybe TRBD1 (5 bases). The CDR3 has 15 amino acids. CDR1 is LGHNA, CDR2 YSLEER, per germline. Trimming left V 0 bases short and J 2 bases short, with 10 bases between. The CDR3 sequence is CASSQEGAAQETQYF. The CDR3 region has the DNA TGCGCCAGCAGCCAAGAAGGGGCCGCACAAGAGACCCAGTACTTC.

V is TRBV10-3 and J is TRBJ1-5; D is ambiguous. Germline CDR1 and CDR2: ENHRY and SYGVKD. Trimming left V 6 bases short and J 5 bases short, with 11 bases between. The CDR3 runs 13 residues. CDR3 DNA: TGTGCCATCAGCCCAGATGAGGATCAGCCCCAGCATTTT. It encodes CAISPDEDQPQHF.